The 8 T cell receptor beta chains below were found in one sample sequenced in a study of T cell responses to AZD1222 COVID-19 vaccine. Profiling relied on immunoSEQ multiplex PCR, and the TCRdb table lists in-frame clones only, not all of them. The sample includes tens of thousands of clones, 87% of them seen just once. Sequencing was performed on peripheral blood, taken on day 0 of AZD1222 vaccination. Every receptor here comes from an adult in good health.

CDR3 DNA: TGTGCCAGCAGTACGACAGGGCTTCATCAGCCCCAGCATTTT. Protein sequence: CASSTTGLHQPQHF. This chain joins TRBV7-9 and TRBJ1-5; 7 bases are shared with TRBD1. Trimming removed 6 bases from V and 5 bases from J; junction bases left unmatched: 7. Looked up from germline, CDR1 is SEHNR and CDR2 is FQNEAQ (reference sequence). The CDR3 covers 14 residues.

CDR3 loop: CASTTIQTQGAYNSPLHF. In DNA, the CDR3 is TGTGCCAGCACCACTATTCAAACCCAGGGGGCGTATAATTCACCCCTCCACTTT. The J gene is TRBJ1-6, the V gene TRBV3-1 (or the pseudogene TRBV3-2), with 8 bases matching TRBD1. The CDR3 is 18 amino acids. Germline V gene lookup returns CDR1 LGHDT and CDR2 YNNKEL (reference sequence). V dropped 7 bases and J dropped 4; count of bases not matched to a gene: 15.

The chain has TRBV27 and TRBJ2-7; the match to TRBD2 covers 7 bases. Germline assignment: CDR1 MNHEY and CDR2 SMNVEV (reference sequence). The CDR3 is made up of 16 amino acids. J gave up 5 bases and V 5 bases, and 15 bases lay outside the gene matches. CDR3 bases: TGTGCCAGCAGTCATAGGGTTCCTAGCGGCGTGCACGAGCAGTACTTC. Protein: CASSHRVPSGVHEQYF.

The chain uses TRBV7-9 and TRBJ1-1; tentative D call: TRBD1 (6 bases). CDR1 is SEHNR, CDR2 FQNEAQ, per germline (reference sequence). V gave up 2 bases and J gave up 6 bases, with 13 bases separating them. The CDR3 totals 14 residues. CDR3 loop: CASSLRQGFPEAFF. In DNA form, the CDR3 reads TGTGCCAGCAGCTTAAGGCAGGGGTTCCCTGAAGCTTTCTTT.

The rearrangement links TRBV27 to TRBJ1-5, with D uncertain. The germline gives CDR1 MNHEY, CDR2 SMNVEV (reference sequence). V gave up 6 bases and J gave up 0 bases, with 9 bases separating them. CDR3 length: 14 residues. CDR3 nucleotides: TGTGCCAGCAGAACCCTCTTTAGCAATCAGCCCCAGCATTTT. It specifies CASRTLFSNQPQHF.

This clone has only one observation. This chain joins TRBV6-5 and TRBJ2-2, with 15 bases identical to TRBD2. J gave up 3 bases and V 8 bases, and 1 base lay outside the gene matches. There are 15 residues in the CDR3. Per the germline V gene, CDR1 is MNHEY and CDR2 is SVGAGI. This CDR3 is CASRTSGRDTGELFF. In DNA, the CDR3 is TGTGCCAGCCGGACTAGCGGGAGGGACACCGGGGAGCTGTTTTTT.

This chain joins TRBV25-1 and TRBJ2-3; D is tentatively TRBD1 or TRBD2 (6 bases each). In germline, CDR1 is MGHDK, CDR2 SYGVNS. The CDR3 loop spans 14 amino acids. Trimming shortened V by 6 bases and J by 6 bases, and 16 bases separated the two germline ends. The CDR3 DNA reads TGTGCCAGCAGCCGAGGGGGGAGGAGGGATACGCAGTATTTT. Its translation: CASSRGGRRDTQYF.

The DNA for the CDR3 is TGCGCCAGCAGCCAAAACAGGGGGTTGAACACTGAAGCTTTCTTT. This codes for CASSQNRGLNTEAFF. The chain uses TRBV5-1 and TRBJ1-1, with 8 bases identical to TRBD1. Germline V gene lookup returns CDR1 SGHRS and CDR2 YFSETQ. Trimming removed 4 bases from V and 0 bases from J; junction bases left unmatched: 5. This CDR3 spans 15 amino acids.